Shown below are 12 T cell receptor beta chains from a single sample sequenced in a study of T cells in Graves' hyperthyroidism and ophthalmopathy. Amplification of TCR beta CDR3 regions used RNA as the template. Using the HTBI primer set, a first-round RT-PCR was run on the TCR CDR3. Each CDR3 protein gets one entry after TCRdb re-called the multiplex PCR reads with MiXCR. Of more than 650,000 distinct CDR3 sequences listed, less than 15% are singletons. Input material: blood. The receptors were sampled from a woman aged 18-30 years with Graves' hyperthyroidism.

This clonotype was recorded at least ten times. V usage is TRBV28 and J usage is TRBJ2-7; 9 bases align to TRBD1. Losses at the gene ends were 4 bases for V and 3 bases for J; bases not matched to a gene: 7. CDR3 length: 15 residues. Germline V lookup: CDR1 MDHEN, CDR2 SYDVKM. CDR3: CASSSTGTGIYEQYF. The CDR3 region has the DNA TGTGCCAGCAGTTCGACCGGGACAGGGATCTACGAGCAGTACTTC.

This clonotype was found many times. This chain joins TRBV24-1 and TRBJ1-1, with D uncertain. V was clipped by 4 bases and J by 1 base, with 6 bases between them. CDR1 and CDR2 (germline): KGHDR, SFDVKD. This CDR3 region has 13 residues. The CDR3 spells CATSDAANTEAFF. The CDR3 DNA reads as TGTGCCACCAGTGACGCCGCGAACACTGAAGCTTTCTTT.

This clonotype was detected only a few times. The chain employs TRBV12-3 or TRBV12-4 and TRBJ2-1, with D possibly TRBD2 on 5 matching bases. The CDR3 totals 14 residues. The germline V and J ends were trimmed by 8 bases and 7 bases, with 18 bases remaining between them. The CDR3 reads CASPVREGSNEQFF. CDR3 DNA sequence: TGTGCCAGCCCGGTGAGGGAAGGGTCGAATGAGCAGTTCTTC.

The chain joins TRBV7-3 to TRBJ1-1; D perhaps matches TRBD1 (5 bases). Germline assignment: CDR1 SGHTA and CDR2 FQGTGA. Trimming shortened V by 1 base and J by 3 bases, and 6 bases separated the two germline ends. The CDR3 runs to 13 residues. CDR3 loop: CASSLMGDTEAFF. CDR3 sequence (DNA): TGTGCCAGCAGCTTAATGGGGGACACTGAAGCTTTCTTT.

As to this clonotype: This may be a read error: a much more frequent sequence differs by one nucleotide. Since no conserved phenylalanine or tryptophan closes the CDR3, a read error is the likely cause. V usage is TRBV20-1 and J usage is TRBJ2-5; 7 bases line up with TRBD1. The J segment lost 2 bases and the V segment lost 6 bases, leaving 9 bases of the junction unmatched. The CDR3 consists of 14 residues. CDR1 DFQATT and CDR2 SNEGSKA come from the germline V gene (reference sequence). CDR3 region: CSAKTGSSQETQYL. The CDR3 nucleotides are TGCAGTGCAAAGACAGGGTCCTCACAAGAGACCCAGTACCTC.

This clonotype was detected only a few times. The chain combines TRBV7-9 with TRBJ1-4; D is uncertain. V was cut by 8 bases and J by 5 bases, with 9 bases left in between. Germline V gene data show CDR1 as SEHNR and CDR2 as FQNEAQ (reference sequence). The CDR3 contains 12 residues. The CDR3 protein is CASGQGNEKLFF. The CDR3 nucleotides are TGTGCCAGCGGCCAAGGGAATGAAAAACTGTTTTTT.

This clonotype was observed a few times. This chain uses TRBV7-9 with TRBJ2-2; D gene ambiguous. Trimming pared 1 base from V and 0 bases from J, leaving 15 bases between. The CDR3 length is 18 residues. Germline-derived CDR1 and CDR2 are SEHNR and FQNEAQ (reference sequence). CDR3 residues: CASSLDLAYIPNTGELFF. The CDR3 DNA follows: TGTGCCAGCAGCTTAGATCTCGCCTACATTCCGAACACCGGGGAGCTGTTTTTT.

This clonotype has at least ten counts. This sequence joins TRBV9 and TRBJ1-1, with D possibly being TRBD1 (6 bases). V lost 7 bases and J 2 bases, leaving 15 bases between the germline ends. CDR3 length: 14 amino acids. Germline V CDR1 and CDR2: SGDLS, YYNGEE. This CDR3 is CASAPGHGNTEAFF. CDR3 DNA sequence: TGTGCCAGCGCTCCGGGACACGGAAACACTGAAGCTTTCTTT. The full variable domain, its missing parts supplied by reference TRBV9 and TRBJ1-1, is DSGVTQTPKHLITATGQRVTLRCSPRSGDLSVYWYQQSLDQGLQFLIQYYNGEERAKGNILERFSAQQFPDLHSELNLSSLELGDSALYFCASAPGHGNTEAFFGQGTRLTVV.

The CDR3 DNA follows: TGTGCCAGCAGTAGCGCCCAGCGTACTTACTTC. Translation: CASSSAQRTYF. This chain connects TRBV2 to TRBJ2-5; no firm D call. The CDR3 spans 11 residues. V dropped 5 bases and J dropped 14 bases, with 15 bases sitting between them. Germline assignment: CDR1 SNHLY and CDR2 FYNNEI.

This clonotype came up many times. This chain connects TRBV20-1 to TRBJ1-4; 10 bases fit TRBD1. The CDR3 loop spans 13 amino acids. Per the germline V gene, CDR1 is DFQATT and CDR2 is SNEGSKA (reference sequence). The V segment lost 5 bases and the J segment 8 bases; nucleotides outside the gene matches: 5. The CDR3 loop reads CSAFDRGREKLFF. The CDR3 region has the DNA TGCAGTGCTTTCGACAGGGGGCGAGAAAAACTGTTTTTT.

The table lists this clonotype with many counts. V and J are TRBV12-3 or TRBV12-4 and TRBJ1-4; 8 nucleotides match TRBD1. The CDR3 sequence is 14 residues long. V shed 6 bases, J shed 3 bases, and the junction held 3 bases outside the gene matches. CDR3: CASRRQGPNEKLFF. The CDR3 nucleotides read TGTGCCAGCAGACGACAGGGGCCTAATGAAAAACTGTTTTTT.

This clonotype was recorded at least ten times. The chain links TRBV28 to TRBJ2-5; perhaps TRBD2 as D (6 bases). Germline loops: CDR1 MDHEN, CDR2 SYDVKM. The CDR3 length is 15 residues. Trimming shortened V by 6 bases and J by 1 base, and 15 bases separated the two germline ends. CDR3 sequence: CASSLGGRAQETQYF. CDR3 DNA sequence: TGTGCCAGCAGCCTTGGGGGGAGAGCCCAAGAGACCCAGTACTTC.